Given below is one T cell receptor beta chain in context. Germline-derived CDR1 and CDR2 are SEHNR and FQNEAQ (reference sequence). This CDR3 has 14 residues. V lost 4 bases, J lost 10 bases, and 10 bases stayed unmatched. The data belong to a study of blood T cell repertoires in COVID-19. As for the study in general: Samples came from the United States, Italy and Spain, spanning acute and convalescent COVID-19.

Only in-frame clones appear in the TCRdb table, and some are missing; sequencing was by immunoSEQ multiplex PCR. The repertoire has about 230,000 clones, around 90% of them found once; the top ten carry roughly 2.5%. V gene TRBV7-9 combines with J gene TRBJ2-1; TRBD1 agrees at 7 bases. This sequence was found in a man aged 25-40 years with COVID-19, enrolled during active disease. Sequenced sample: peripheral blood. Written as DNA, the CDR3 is TGTGCCAGCAGCTGGTGGACAGGTTCGGGGGAGCAGTTCTTC. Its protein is CASSWWTGSGEQFF.